This paragraph covers one T cell receptor beta chain sequence. This table comes from immunoSEQ multiplex PCR, and its TCRdb copy is limited to in-frame clones, with some not included. The table lists under 85,000 clones, about 93% of them singletons, with approximately 1.5% in the top ten. These data come from a study of T cell changes during pregnancy in multiple sclerosis. The germline gives CDR1 SGHRS, CDR2 YFSETQ. The CDR3 consists of 12 residues. Trimming took 1 base from V and 5 from J, leaving 7 bases between them. The clonotype originates from a female donor in good health, enrolled as a control in a pregnancy study. The source material was peripheral blood, sampled in the third trimester of pregnancy. V and J are TRBV5-1 and TRBJ2-7, with D possibly being TRBD2 (5 bases). CDR3 sequence (DNA): TGCGCCAGCAGCTTGTGGGGAGACGAGCAGTACTTC. Translated, it gives CASSLWGDEQYF.